This T cell receptor (beta chain) emerged from a study of T cells after yellow fever vaccination (dated by TCRdb to about 2019). The study in broad terms: Libraries from fractions with low cell numbers were prepared with the SMART-Seq v4 Ultra Low Input RNA kit. To follow T-cell clones before and after both primary and booster YFV17D yellow fever vaccination, bulk TCR alpha and beta repertoires underwent longitudinal sequencing. Two healthy male donors, one aged 18 to 30 and one aged 30 to 40 years, made up the cohort. Blood was drawn at multiple timepoints before and after primary and secondary immunization, with bulk PBMC replicates and cell subsets isolated. Summary of the overall study and its limitations: After the booster, most clones that had expanded after primary vaccination were detected again (around 97% of CD4 and roughly 86% of CD8), suggesting broad maintenance of memory. Because the study included only a couple of donors, the extent to which the findings can be generalized is limited. The secondary T-cell response was found to be weaker but faster than the primary response, with a peak reached on day 5 rather than on day 15. Computational filtering was required because FACS-sorted repertoires could contain abundant contaminating clonotypes from the bulk population. A small fraction of clonotypes appeared in both the CD4 and CD8 compartments, likely as a result of convergent recombination.

CDR1 SGHRS and CDR2 YFSETQ are derived from the germline V gene. Trimming leaves V shorter by 0 bases and J shorter by 4 bases, with the junction holding 8 bases beyond the gene matches. Spanning cysteine to phenylalanine, the CDR3 consists of 17 amino acids. Only the CDR3 DNA is retained, 51 bases long and in frame from the first base. TCR cDNA was synthesized by 5'RACE template switching, which introduced a universal primer site and unique molecular identifiers. Priming for cDNA synthesis came from both the TCR alpha and TCR beta constant segments. Libraries were amplified in two PCR steps, with sample barcodes and sequencing adapters added in the second step. Sequencing of the libraries was done on either Illumina HiSeq 2500 (2x100 bp) or NovaSeq (2x150 bp). Per the authors' processing: MIGEC handled demultiplexing of reads and collapsing into UMI consensus sequences, while MiXCR performed V(D)J alignment. Clonotypes responding to the vaccine were identified with edgeR on replicate PBMC samples, with the criteria of FDR below 0.01 and a log2 fold change above 5 up to day 15. CD4 or CD8 identity was assigned to each bulk clonotype according to whether the clonotype was present at higher abundance in the sequenced CD4 repertoire or the sequenced CD8 repertoire. TCRdb reprocessed the public reads (quality trimming at Q25 with fastp, clone calling with MiXCR) and kept in-frame beta chains. When rows share a CDR3 protein, they turn into one entry using the most common DNA and genes. TCRdb's processing, not the study's, gives the V and J calls here. Across this sample there are 500,000 to 650,000 distinct CDR3 sequences, with about a sixth seen only once. The top ten clonotypes cover roughly 17% of the sample.

Taken with the paper, the label for treatment or condition translates to: live attenuated yellow fever vaccine strain. Two biological replicates of bulk PBMCs were collected at each blood-draw timepoint. PBMCs were isolated from peripheral blood using a standard Ficoll-Paque protocol. RNA was extracted with TriZol from bulk PBMCs, CD4 and CD8 fractions, and dextramer-positive and dextramer-negative fractions. Ten or more counts support this clonotype. Its antigen is currently not known. No base-level quality is on record; no much larger clone is a single base apart. The material sequenced was PBMCs, taken about 5 days after the first yellow fever vaccination. This chain joins TRBV5-1 to TRBJ2-1; TRBD2 matches 9 bases in the middle. The clonotype originates from a man younger than 35 who received the YFV17D yellow fever vaccine. CDR3 region: CASSLAGLAGAYNEQFF. The bases are TGCGCCAGCAGCTTGGCCGGTTTAGCGGGAGCGTACAATGAGCAGTTCTTC.